This is a list of T cell receptor beta chains from one sample in a study of blood T cell repertoires in COVID-19. Profiling relied on immunoSEQ multiplex PCR, and the TCRdb table lists in-frame clones only, not all of them. The repertoire consists of some 250,000 clones, with about 80% occurring once and the leading ten covering 15%. What was sequenced was PBMCs or T cells enriched from blood (not recorded which). These receptors were taken from a man aged 35 to 55 who had recovered from COVID-19. The CDR3 runs from the conserved cysteine through the conserved F or W. Each record gives: J gene, clone size, V gene, D gene, CDR3 DNA, CDR3 protein. A D gene is named only where the DNA matches it firmly. Size values are once, few and many counts, or a class for expanded clones, and some rows have none.

j_call: TRBJ1-1
clone_size: NA
v_call: TRBV3-1/TRBV3-2
d_call: NA
cdr3_nt: TGTGCCAGCAGCCAAGAGGCACGCTCGGAAGCTTTCTTT
cdr3_aa: CASSQEARSEAFF

j_call: TRBJ2-5
clone_size: few
v_call: TRBV29-1
d_call: NA
cdr3_nt: TGCAGCGTTGAAGGAGGGACAAAAGAGACCCAGTACTTC
cdr3_aa: CSVEGGTKETQYF

j_call: TRBJ1-5
clone_size: NA
v_call: TRBV23-1
d_call: NA
cdr3_nt: TGCGCCAGCAGTCATCAGACGGACTTGGGCAATCAGCCCCAGCATTTT
cdr3_aa: CASSHQTDLGNQPQHF

j_call: TRBJ1-5
clone_size: NA
v_call: TRBV7-9
d_call: TRBD1
cdr3_nt: TGTGCCAGCAGGCAGACAGGGATCAATCAGCCCCAGCATTTT
cdr3_aa: CASRQTGINQPQHF

j_call: TRBJ1-5
clone_size: NA
v_call: TRBV19
d_call: NA
cdr3_nt: TGTGCCAGTAGTATCCAGGGCTGGTATAGCAATCAGCCCCAGCATTTT
cdr3_aa: CASSIQGWYSNQPQHF

j_call: TRBJ1-2
clone_size: NA
v_call: TRBV4-3
d_call: NA
cdr3_nt: TGCGCCAGCAGCCACCGGGATCGAGGTGGCTACACCTTC
cdr3_aa: CASSHRDRGGYTF

j_call: TRBJ1-2
clone_size: NA
v_call: TRBV5-1
d_call: NA
cdr3_nt: TGCGCCAGCAGCTTTATTGAGGGAGCTAACTATGGCTACACCTTC
cdr3_aa: CASSFIEGANYGYTF

j_call: TRBJ2-3
clone_size: NA
v_call: TRBV21-1
d_call: NA
cdr3_nt: TGTGCCAGCAGCACCGGGGGTAGGGTTAGCACAGATACGCAGTATTTT
cdr3_aa: CASSTGGRVSTDTQYF

j_call: TRBJ1-1
clone_size: NA
v_call: TRBV19
d_call: TRBD1
cdr3_nt: TGTGCCAGTAGAGACAGGGGGCTAGTTGACACTGAAGCTTTCTTT
cdr3_aa: CASRDRGLVDTEAFF

j_call: TRBJ1-1
clone_size: NA
v_call: TRBV12-5
d_call: NA
cdr3_nt: TGTGCTAGTGGTTTGGTAGGGAGAGTCTTCTTT
cdr3_aa: CASGLVGRVFF

j_call: TRBJ1-2
clone_size: NA
v_call: TRBV12-3/TRBV12-4
d_call: NA
cdr3_nt: TGTGCCAGCGGACTGGCGGGGGCCTATGGCTACACCTTC
cdr3_aa: CASGLAGAYGYTF

j_call: TRBJ2-5
clone_size: NA
v_call: TRBV29-1
d_call: NA
cdr3_nt: TGCAGCACCCCGACTAAGACAAACCAAGAGACCCAGTACTTC
cdr3_aa: CSTPTKTNQETQYF

j_call: TRBJ2-6
clone_size: once
v_call: TRBV19
d_call: TRBD2
cdr3_nt: TGTGCCAGTAGTTTTAGCGGGGGGGCCTATTTCGGGGCCAACGTCCTGACTTTC
cdr3_aa: CASSFSGGAYFGANVLTF

j_call: TRBJ2-3
clone_size: NA
v_call: TRBV28
d_call: NA
cdr3_nt: TGTGCCAGCATATCCGTAGATACGCAGTATTTT
cdr3_aa: CASISVDTQYF

j_call: TRBJ1-5
clone_size: NA
v_call: TRBV18
d_call: NA
cdr3_nt: TGTGCCAGCTCCCTTATGGGACAAGTCAATCAGCCCCAGCATTTT
cdr3_aa: CASSLMGQVNQPQHF

j_call: TRBJ1-1
clone_size: NA
v_call: TRBV7-9
d_call: TRBD1
cdr3_nt: TGTGCCAGCGTCCTCAGGGGGATGAACACTGAAGCTTTCTTT
cdr3_aa: CASVLRGMNTEAFF

j_call: TRBJ1-1
clone_size: NA
v_call: TRBV28
d_call: NA
cdr3_nt: TGTGCCAGCTTCACAGGGTACATGGAAGCTTTCTTT
cdr3_aa: CASFTGYMEAFF

j_call: TRBJ2-5
clone_size: NA
v_call: TRBV4-2
d_call: NA
cdr3_nt: TGTGCCAGCAGCCAAGGGGGGCTCGTTCAAGAGACCCAGTACTTC
cdr3_aa: CASSQGGLVQETQYF

j_call: TRBJ2-1
clone_size: NA
v_call: TRBV10-3
d_call: TRBD1
cdr3_nt: TGTGCCATCAGCCGACAGGGGGCGGCCTACAATGAGCAGTTCTTC
cdr3_aa: CAISRQGAAYNEQFF

j_call: TRBJ1-2
clone_size: NA
v_call: TRBV6-2/TRBV6-3
d_call: NA
cdr3_nt: TGTGCCAGCAGTATCCCCTTCACTTTCTATGGCTACACCTTC
cdr3_aa: CASSIPFTFYGYTF

j_call: TRBJ1-3
clone_size: NA
v_call: TRBV13
d_call: TRBD1
cdr3_nt: TGTGCCAGCAGCTTGGACAGGGGAGGCGGAAACACCATATATTTT
cdr3_aa: CASSLDRGGGNTIYF

j_call: TRBJ2-5
clone_size: NA
v_call: TRBV7-9
d_call: TRBD2
cdr3_nt: TGTGCCAGCAGCTTAAAGCCACCGGGACTAGCGGGCGAGACCCAGTACTTC
cdr3_aa: CASSLKPPGLAGETQYF

j_call: TRBJ2-1
clone_size: NA
v_call: TRBV7-2
d_call: NA
cdr3_nt: TGTGCCAGCAGTCTCATCGGGGTCAACAATGAGCAGTTCTTC
cdr3_aa: CASSLIGVNNEQFF

j_call: TRBJ1-2
clone_size: NA
v_call: TRBV12-3/TRBV12-4
d_call: NA
cdr3_nt: TGTGCCAGCAGCAAGGGCGGGCGCTACACCTTC
cdr3_aa: CASSKGGRYTF

j_call: TRBJ2-7
clone_size: NA
v_call: TRBV11-2
d_call: NA
cdr3_nt: TGTGCCAGCAGCCTTACTCGCTACGAGCAGTACTTC
cdr3_aa: CASSLTRYEQYF

j_call: TRBJ2-4
clone_size: NA
v_call: TRBV13
d_call: TRBD2
cdr3_nt: TGTGCCAGCAGCCGCGGGATGGCTAGCGGGGGGGCAGGCCTTAAGGACATTCAGTACTTC
cdr3_aa: CASSRGMASGGAGLKDIQYF

j_call: TRBJ1-2
clone_size: NA
v_call: TRBV19
d_call: NA
cdr3_nt: TGTGCCAGTACCCCTACGGGGGGCGCCCCTGGCTACACCTTC
cdr3_aa: CASTPTGGAPGYTF

j_call: TRBJ2-4
clone_size: NA
v_call: TRBV5-1
d_call: TRBD1
cdr3_nt: TGCGCCAGCAGCTTGGAAGGGGGCCGCTTCAACATTCAGTACTTC
cdr3_aa: CASSLEGGRFNIQYF

j_call: TRBJ2-1
clone_size: NA
v_call: TRBV5-1
d_call: TRBD1
cdr3_nt: TGCGCCAGCAGCACTGGGACAGGGAACGGCAATGAGCAGTTCTTC
cdr3_aa: CASSTGTGNGNEQFF

j_call: TRBJ1-3
clone_size: NA
v_call: TRBV10-3
d_call: NA
cdr3_nt: TGTGCCACCCAGGATTCTGGAAACACCATATATTTT
cdr3_aa: CATQDSGNTIYF